The entry below gives a single TCR beta chain sequence along with its context. In the original processing: Using reference gene primer amplification, nucleated cell counts were estimated. The repertoire was sequenced with immunoSEQ multiplex PCR; TCRdb's copy has only in-frame clones and lacks some. That table is the source of V, J and clone size, and D and trimming were worked out from the DNA. The sample includes approximately 120,000 clones, about 83% of them seen just once. This sample is part of a study of blood T cell repertoires in COVID-19. About the research overall: There were acute and convalescent COVID-19 samples, and they came from the United States, Italy and Spain. PBMCs, B-cell-depleted T cells, or T cells provided the cDNA or gDNA that made up the material.

Sequencing was carried out using peripheral blood. The clonotype originates from a human donor in a cohort sampled during active COVID-19.

This CDR3 reads CARSQTGVEETQYF. As DNA, the CDR3 is TGTGCCAGAAGCCAGACAGGGGTAGAAGAGACCCAGTACTTC. J is TRBJ2-5 and V is TRBV5-3; 8 nucleotides line up with TRBD1. TRBV5-3 belongs to the ORF category, with a function that is uncertain. V dropped 4 bases and J dropped 3; count of bases not matched to a gene: 5. CDR3 length: 14 residues.